Below, 5 T cell receptor beta chains from the same sample are listed, as sequenced in a study of cytomegalovirus exposure and HLA in healthy donors. Only in-frame clones appear in the TCRdb table, and some are missing; sequencing was by immunoSEQ multiplex PCR. The sample yields about 86,000 clones, 90% to 95% seen once. Material for sequencing was PBMCs. The receptor set was obtained from a man aged 18-30 years in good health and CMV-seronegative.

The chain uses TRBV2 and TRBJ2-1; D remains unclear. The V gene lost 0 bases and the J gene lost 3 bases, with 9 bases spanning the gap. CDR1 is SNHLY and CDR2 is FYNNEI in the germline V gene. This CDR3 has 15 amino acids. CDR3 region: CASSEAQAFYNEQFF. The CDR3, as DNA: TGTGCCAGCAGTGAAGCTCAGGCCTTCTACAATGAGCAGTTCTTC.

The V call is TRBV4-1, the J call TRBJ2-7; 7 nucleotides match TRBD2. The CDR3 contains 17 residues. The J segment lost 3 bases and the V segment lost 1 base, leaving 12 bases of the junction unmatched. Germline V gene data show CDR1 as MGHRA and CDR2 as YSYEKL. In nucleotides, the CDR3 is TGCGCCAGCAGCCAAGGTAACGGGGGGACTATCAGCTACGAGCAGTACTTC. Amino acids: CASSQGNGGTISYEQYF.

The rearrangement links TRBV5-1 to TRBJ2-3; the D gene is possibly TRBD2 (6 bases). This CDR3 spans 17 amino acids. V was shortened by 1 base and J by 0 bases, with 15 bases between the two germline ends. Germline assignment: CDR1 SGHRS and CDR2 YFSETQ. The DNA for the CDR3 is TGCGCCAGCAGCTTGAGGAAACTAGCTTTGAGCACAGATACGCAGTATTTT. Amino acids: CASSLRKLALSTDTQYF. The complete variable domain, with remaining parts taken from reference TRBV5-1 and TRBJ2-3, reads KAGVTQTPRYLIKTRGQQVTLSCSPISGHRSVSWYQQTPGQGLQFLFEYFSETQRNKGNFPGRFSGRQFSNSRSEMNVSTLELGDSALYLCASSLRKLALSTDTQYFGPGTRLTVL.

CDR3: CASSNPIRGFTEAFF. The CDR3 DNA follows: TGTGCCAGTAGTAACCCTATAAGGGGATTCACTGAAGCTTTCTTT. The chain employs TRBV19 and TRBJ1-1, with a possible D match to TRBD1 (5 bases). V lost 4 bases to trimming and J lost 4 bases, with 16 bases between them. The length of the CDR3 is 15 residues. CDR1 LNHDA and CDR2 SQIVND come from the germline V gene (reference sequence).

The V and J genes are TRBV21-1 and TRBJ1-2; the DNA was not used to check the table's D call, TRBD1. TRBV21-1 is described as a pseudogene. The CDR3 runs to 13 residues. The CDR3 sequence is CASSLRGNYGYTF. CDR3 bases: TGTGCCAGCAGTCTCAGGGGGAACTATGGCTACACCTTC.